This T cell receptor beta chain was recorded in a study of cytomegalovirus exposure and HLA in healthy donors. CDR3 length equals 14 residues. With 5 bases removed from V and 3 bases from J, the gap between germline ends came to 14 bases. Germline V gives CDR1 LNHDA, CDR2 SQIVND (reference sequence). Sequencing was performed with immunoSEQ multiplex PCR; in TCRdb, only in-frame clones are kept and a portion is missing. The sample consists of a few hundred thousand clones, about nine tenths of them appearing once. With regard to this clone: Its target is unknown.

Study-level points and caveats: Rare sequences made up most TCRs, while some public TCRs were found in many donors. The tendency of first-cohort TCR clusters to co-occur in the 100 to 150 validation repertoires was identified by a subsequent analysis.

The V gene is TRBV19, the J gene TRBJ2-7, with D perhaps matching TRBD1 (6 bases). The TCR sequence derives from a woman aged 18 to 35 in good health and CMV-seronegative. Sequencing was carried out using PBMCs. In DNA, the CDR3 is TGTGCCAGTAGTGTAGGGGGAGCAATCTACGAGCAGTACTTC. It yields the protein CASSVGGAIYEQYF.